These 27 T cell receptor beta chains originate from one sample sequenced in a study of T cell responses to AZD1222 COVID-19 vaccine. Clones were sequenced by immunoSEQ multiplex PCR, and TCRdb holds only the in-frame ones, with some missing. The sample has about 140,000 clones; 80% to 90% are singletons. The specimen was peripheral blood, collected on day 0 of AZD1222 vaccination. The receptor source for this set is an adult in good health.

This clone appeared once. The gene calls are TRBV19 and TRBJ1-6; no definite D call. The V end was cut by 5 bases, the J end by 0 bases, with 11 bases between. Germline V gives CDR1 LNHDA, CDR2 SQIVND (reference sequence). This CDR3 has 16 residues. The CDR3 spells CASSEGLSSYNSPLHF. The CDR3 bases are TGTGCCAGTAGTGAAGGTCTGAGCTCCTATAATTCACCCCTCCACTTT. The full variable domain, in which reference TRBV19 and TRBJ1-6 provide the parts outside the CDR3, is DGGITQSPKYLFRKEGQNVTLSCEQNLNHDAMYWYRQDPGQGLRLIYYSQIVNDFQKGDIAEGYSVSREKKESFPLTVTSAQKNPTAFYLCASSEGLSSYNSPLHFGNGTRLTVT.

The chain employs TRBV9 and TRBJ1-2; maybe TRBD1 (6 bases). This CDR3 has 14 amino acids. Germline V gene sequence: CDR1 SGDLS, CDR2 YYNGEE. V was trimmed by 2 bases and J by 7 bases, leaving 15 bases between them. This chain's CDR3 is CASSVSGDLTGYTF. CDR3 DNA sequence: TGTGCCAGCAGCGTCTCAGGGGACTTGACTGGCTACACCTTC.

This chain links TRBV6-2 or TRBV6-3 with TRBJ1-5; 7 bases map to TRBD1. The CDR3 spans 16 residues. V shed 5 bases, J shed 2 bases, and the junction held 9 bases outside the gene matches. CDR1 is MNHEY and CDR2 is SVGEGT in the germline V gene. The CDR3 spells CASSPTGDWGNQPQHF. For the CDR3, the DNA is TGTGCCAGCAGTCCCACAGGGGACTGGGGCAATCAGCCCCAGCATTTT.

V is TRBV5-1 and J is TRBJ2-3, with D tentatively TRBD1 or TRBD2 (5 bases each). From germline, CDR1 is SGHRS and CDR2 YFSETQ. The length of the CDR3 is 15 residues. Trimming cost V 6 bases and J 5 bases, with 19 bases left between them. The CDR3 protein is CASKVGPGPIDTQYF. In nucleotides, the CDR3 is TGCGCCAGCAAGGTGGGACCGGGGCCTATAGATACGCAGTATTTT.

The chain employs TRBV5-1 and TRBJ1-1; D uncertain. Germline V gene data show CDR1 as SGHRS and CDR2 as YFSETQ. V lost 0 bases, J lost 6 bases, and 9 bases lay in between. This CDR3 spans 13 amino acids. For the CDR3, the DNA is TGCGCCAGCAGCTTGGGCGGGGTTTCTGAAGCTTTCTTT. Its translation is CASSLGGVSEAFF.

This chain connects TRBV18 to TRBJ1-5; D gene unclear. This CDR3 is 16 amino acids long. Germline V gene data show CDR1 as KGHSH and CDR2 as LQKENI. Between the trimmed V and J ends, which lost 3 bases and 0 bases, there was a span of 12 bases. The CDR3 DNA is TGTGCCAGCTCACCTACGGCGGCAGATAGCAATCAGCCCCAGCATTTT. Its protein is CASSPTAADSNQPQHF.

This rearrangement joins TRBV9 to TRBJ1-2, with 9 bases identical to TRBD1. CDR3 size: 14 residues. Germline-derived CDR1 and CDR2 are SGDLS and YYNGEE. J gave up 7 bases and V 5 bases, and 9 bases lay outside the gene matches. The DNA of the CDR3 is TGTGCCAGCAGTGCAACAGGGGGCGCGGGTGGCTACACCTTC. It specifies CASSATGGAGGYTF.

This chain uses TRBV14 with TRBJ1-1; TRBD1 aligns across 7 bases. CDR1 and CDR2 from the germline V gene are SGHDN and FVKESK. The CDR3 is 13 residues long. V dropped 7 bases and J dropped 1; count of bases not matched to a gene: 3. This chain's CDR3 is CASNWDRNTEAFF. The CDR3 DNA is TGTGCCAGCAATTGGGACAGGAACACTGAAGCTTTCTTT.

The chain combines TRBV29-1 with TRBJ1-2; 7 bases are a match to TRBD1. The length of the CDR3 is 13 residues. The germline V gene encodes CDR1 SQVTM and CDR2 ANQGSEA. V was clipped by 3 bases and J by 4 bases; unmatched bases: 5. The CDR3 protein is CSVEQGGSYGYTF. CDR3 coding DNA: TGCAGCGTTGAGCAAGGGGGCAGCTATGGCTACACCTTC.

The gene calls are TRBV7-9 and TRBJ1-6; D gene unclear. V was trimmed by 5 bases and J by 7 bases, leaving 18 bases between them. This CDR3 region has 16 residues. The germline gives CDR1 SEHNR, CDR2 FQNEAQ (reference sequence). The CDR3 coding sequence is TGTGCCAGCAGCGCCCTAGACCTACTCCAGAATTCACCCCTCCACTTT. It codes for CASSALDLLQNSPLHF.

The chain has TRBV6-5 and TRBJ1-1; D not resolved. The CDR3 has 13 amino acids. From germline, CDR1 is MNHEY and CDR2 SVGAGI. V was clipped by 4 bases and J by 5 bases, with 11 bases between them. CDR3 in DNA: TGTGCCAGCAGTTCACGGGCGCCTACTGAAGCTTTCTTT. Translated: CASSSRAPTEAFF.

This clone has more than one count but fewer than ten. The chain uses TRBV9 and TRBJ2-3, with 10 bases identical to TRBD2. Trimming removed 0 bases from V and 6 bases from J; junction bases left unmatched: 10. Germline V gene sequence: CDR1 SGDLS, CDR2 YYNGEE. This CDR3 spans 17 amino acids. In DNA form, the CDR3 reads TGTGCCAGCAGCGTAGCAGGAGGGAGCGGGGGGGCGGATACGCAGTATTTT. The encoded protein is CASSVAGGSGGADTQYF.

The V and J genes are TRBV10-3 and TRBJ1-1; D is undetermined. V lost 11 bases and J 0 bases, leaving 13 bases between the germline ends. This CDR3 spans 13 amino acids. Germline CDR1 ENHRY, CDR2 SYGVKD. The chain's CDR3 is CAARDTMNTEAFF. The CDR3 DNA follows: TGTGCCGCCCGTGACACCATGAACACTGAAGCTTTCTTT.

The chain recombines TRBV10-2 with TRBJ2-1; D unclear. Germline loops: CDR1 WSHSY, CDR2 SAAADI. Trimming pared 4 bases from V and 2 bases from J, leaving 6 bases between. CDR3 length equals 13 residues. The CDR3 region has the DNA TGCGCCAGCAGTGTCGATCCCTACAATGAGCAGTTCTTC. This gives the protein CASSVDPYNEQFF.

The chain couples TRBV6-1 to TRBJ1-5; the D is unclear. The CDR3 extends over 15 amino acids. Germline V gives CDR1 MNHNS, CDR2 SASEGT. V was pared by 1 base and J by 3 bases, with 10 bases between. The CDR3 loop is CASSEGGRSNQPQHF. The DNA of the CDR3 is TGTGCCAGCAGTGAAGGAGGGAGGTCCAATCAGCCCCAGCATTTT.

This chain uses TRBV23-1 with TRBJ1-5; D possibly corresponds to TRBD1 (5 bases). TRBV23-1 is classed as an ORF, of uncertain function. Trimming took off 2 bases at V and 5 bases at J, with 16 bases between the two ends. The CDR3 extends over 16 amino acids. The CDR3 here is CASSQMTWTLHQPQHF. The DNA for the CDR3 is TGCGCCAGCAGTCAAATGACCTGGACACTTCATCAGCCCCAGCATTTT.

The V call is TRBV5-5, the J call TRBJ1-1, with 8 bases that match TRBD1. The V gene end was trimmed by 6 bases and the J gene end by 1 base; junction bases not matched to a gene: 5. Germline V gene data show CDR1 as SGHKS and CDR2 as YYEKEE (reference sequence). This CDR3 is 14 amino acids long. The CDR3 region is CASTRTGTNTEAFF. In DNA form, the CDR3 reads TGTGCCAGCACGAGGACAGGGACGAACACTGAAGCTTTCTTT.

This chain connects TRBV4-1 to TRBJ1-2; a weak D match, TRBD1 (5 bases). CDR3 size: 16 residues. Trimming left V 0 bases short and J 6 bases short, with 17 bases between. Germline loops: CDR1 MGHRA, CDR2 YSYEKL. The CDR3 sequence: CASSQEGTRALDGYTF. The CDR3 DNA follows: TGCGCCAGCAGCCAAGAAGGGACCAGGGCCCTTGATGGCTACACCTTC.

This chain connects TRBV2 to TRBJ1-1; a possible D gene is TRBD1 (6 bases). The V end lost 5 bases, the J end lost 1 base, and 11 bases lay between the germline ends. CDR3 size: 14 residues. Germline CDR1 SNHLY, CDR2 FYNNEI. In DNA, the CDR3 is TGTGCCAGCAGTCCCACAGGGAGGAACACTGAAGCTTTCTTT. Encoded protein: CASSPTGRNTEAFF.

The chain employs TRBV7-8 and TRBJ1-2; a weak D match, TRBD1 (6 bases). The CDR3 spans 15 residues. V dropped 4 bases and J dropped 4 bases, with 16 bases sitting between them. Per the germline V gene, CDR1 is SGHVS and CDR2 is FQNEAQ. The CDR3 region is CASSSQQGIGYGYTF. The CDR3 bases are TGTGCCAGCAGCTCACAACAGGGAATTGGCTATGGCTACACCTTC.

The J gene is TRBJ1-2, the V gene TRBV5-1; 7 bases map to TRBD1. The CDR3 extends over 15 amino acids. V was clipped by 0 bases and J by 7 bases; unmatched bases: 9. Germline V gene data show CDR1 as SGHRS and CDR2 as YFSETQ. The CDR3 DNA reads TGCGCCAGCAGCTTGGGCCCCGCGAACAGGGGTGGCTACACCTTC. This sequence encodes CASSLGPANRGGYTF.

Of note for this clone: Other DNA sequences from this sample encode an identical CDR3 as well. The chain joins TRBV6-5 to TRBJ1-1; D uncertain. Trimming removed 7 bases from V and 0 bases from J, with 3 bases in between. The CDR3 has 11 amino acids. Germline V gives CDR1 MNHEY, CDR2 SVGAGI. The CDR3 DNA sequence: TGTGCCAGCACGTTGAACACTGAAGCTTTCTTT. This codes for CASTLNTEAFF.

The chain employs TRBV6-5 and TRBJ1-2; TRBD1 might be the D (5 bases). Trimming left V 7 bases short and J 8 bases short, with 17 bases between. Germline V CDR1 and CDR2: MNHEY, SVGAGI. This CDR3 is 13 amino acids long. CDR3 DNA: TGTGCCAGCACCGTAAATCCAGGGTCCGGCTACACCTTC. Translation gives CASTVNPGSGYTF.

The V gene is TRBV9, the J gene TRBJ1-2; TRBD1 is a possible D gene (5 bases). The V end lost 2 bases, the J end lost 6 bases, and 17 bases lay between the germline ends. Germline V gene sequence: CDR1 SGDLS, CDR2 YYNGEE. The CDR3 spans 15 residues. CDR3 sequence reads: CASSVEAGQGHGYTF. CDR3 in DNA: TGTGCCAGCAGCGTTGAGGCAGGGCAAGGACATGGCTACACCTTC. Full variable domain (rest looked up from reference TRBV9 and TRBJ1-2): DSGVTQTPKHLITATGQRVTLRCSPRSGDLSVYWYQQSLDQGLQFLIQYYNGEERAKGNILERFSAQQFPDLHSELNLSSLELGDSALYFCASSVEAGQGHGYTFGSGTRLTVV.

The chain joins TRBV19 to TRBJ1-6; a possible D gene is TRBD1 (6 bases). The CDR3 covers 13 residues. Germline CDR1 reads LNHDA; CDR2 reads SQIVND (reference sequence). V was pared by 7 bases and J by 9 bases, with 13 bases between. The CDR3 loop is CASKWGPSSPLHF. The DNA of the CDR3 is TGTGCCAGTAAGTGGGGGCCTAGTTCACCCCTCCACTTT.

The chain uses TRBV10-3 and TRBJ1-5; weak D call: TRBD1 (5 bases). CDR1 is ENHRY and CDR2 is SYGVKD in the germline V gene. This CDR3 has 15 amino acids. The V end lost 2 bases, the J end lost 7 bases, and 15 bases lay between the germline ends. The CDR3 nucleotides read TGTGCCATCAGTGAGGTGGCGGGGAGGGGACAGCCCCAGCATTTT. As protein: CAISEVAGRGQPQHF.

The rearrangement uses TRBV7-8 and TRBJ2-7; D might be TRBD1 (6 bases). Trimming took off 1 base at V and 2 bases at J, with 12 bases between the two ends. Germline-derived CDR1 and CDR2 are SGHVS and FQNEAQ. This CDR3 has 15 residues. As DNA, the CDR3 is TGTGCCAGCAGCTTAGTCAGGGGATTCACCTACGAGCAGTACTTC. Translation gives CASSLVRGFTYEQYF.